This TCR beta chain was profiled in a study of T cell responses to AZD1222 COVID-19 vaccine. Profiling relied on immunoSEQ multiplex PCR, and the TCRdb table lists in-frame clones only, not all of them. The table records around 80,000 clones, nearly 90% of them present only once. Germline V CDR1 and CDR2: MNHNS, SASEGT. The CDR3 is made up of 13 amino acids. The V and J ends lost 1 base and 8 bases respectively, with 10 bases between them. This sample comprised peripheral blood, obtained on day 0 of AZD1222 vaccination. This chain links TRBV6-1 with TRBJ2-3, with D uncertain. The clonotype comes from an adult in good health. In nucleotides, the CDR3 is TGTGCCAGCAGTGAAGGACCGACGGGTACGCAGTATTTT. Amino acid sequence: CASSEGPTGTQYF.